This T cell receptor beta chain was documented in a study of pediatric ulcerative colitis. Study-level points and caveats: Two patients' blood samples yielded substantially fewer templates. Two rectal CDR3 clonotypes occurred in all ulcerative colitis patients.

The repertoire was sequenced with immunoSEQ multiplex PCR; TCRdb's copy has only in-frame clones and lacks some. The sample has under 70,000 clones; about 87% are singletons. Colonoscopy and blood draw happened at the same time. CDR1 and CDR2 from the germline V gene are SGHTA and FQGNSA. Trimming removed 5 bases from V and 0 bases from J, with 11 bases in between. This CDR3 has 15 amino acids. Note on this clone: The antigen is not known.

V is TRBV7-2 and J is TRBJ1-3, with D possibly TRBD1 on 6 matching bases. The sequenced sample was blood. This receptor was obtained from a boy aged 5-17 years who was a control in a study of pediatric ulcerative colitis. The CDR3 loop is CASSPDRHSGNTIYF. The CDR3 DNA reads TGTGCCAGCAGCCCAGACAGGCACTCTGGAAACACCATATATTTT.